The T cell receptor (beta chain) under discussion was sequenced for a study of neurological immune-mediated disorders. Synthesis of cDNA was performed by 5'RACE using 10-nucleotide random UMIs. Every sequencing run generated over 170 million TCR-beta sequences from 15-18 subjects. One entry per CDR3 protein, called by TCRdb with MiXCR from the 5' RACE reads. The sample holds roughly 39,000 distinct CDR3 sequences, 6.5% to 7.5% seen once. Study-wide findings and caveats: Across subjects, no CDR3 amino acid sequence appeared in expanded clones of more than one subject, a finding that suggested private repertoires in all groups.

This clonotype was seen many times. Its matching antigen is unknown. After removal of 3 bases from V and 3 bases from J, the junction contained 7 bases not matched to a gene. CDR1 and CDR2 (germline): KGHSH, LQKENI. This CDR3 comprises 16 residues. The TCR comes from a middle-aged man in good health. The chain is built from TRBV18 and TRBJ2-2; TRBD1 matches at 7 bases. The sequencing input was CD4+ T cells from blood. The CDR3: CASSPTTGLDTGELFF. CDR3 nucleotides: TGTGCCAGCTCACCGACGACAGGGCTAGACACCGGGGAGCTGTTTTTT.